These T cell receptor beta chains were read from a single sample in a study of graft-versus-host responses after intestinal transplantation. Which antigens these TCRs recognize remains unknown. Assay used: immunoSEQ multiplex PCR; TCRdb lists only in-frame clones, some missing. The sample shows about 36,000 clones, approximately 93% of them seen only once. The sequencing here drew on unstimulated CD4+ T cells sorted from spleen or lymph node cells, taken before transplant. These TCRs come from a human donor who was the organ donor for an intestinal transplant. Each CDR3 is given with its conserved first and last residue. The D gene is left open where the match is weak. Not every row has a clone size; where given, it reads once, few, many or a size class.

j_call v_call d_call clone_size cdr3_aa cdr3_nt
TRBJ2-7 TRBV5-1 NA once CASSLDNPYEQYF TGCGCCAGCAGTCTGGACAACCCCTACGAGCAGTACTTC
TRBJ2-5 TRBV5-6 NA NA CASSLVAGGGWETQYF TGTGCCAGCAGCTTGGTAGCAGGGGGAGGTTGGGAGACCCAGTACTTC
TRBJ2-1 TRBV7-2 NA NA CASRGQGIYNEQFF TGTGCCAGCAGAGGGCAGGGTATCTACAATGAGCAGTTCTTC
TRBJ1-4 TRBV2 NA NA CASSEVEKLFF TGTGCCAGCAGTGAGGTTGAAAAACTGTTTTTT
TRBJ2-4 TRBV6-6 TRBD1 NA CASNRLGQGTKNIQYF TGTGCCAGCAATCGGCTCGGACAGGGGACCAAAAACATTCAGTACTTC
TRBJ1-6 TRBV6-5 NA NA CASSYGAYNSPLHF TGTGCCAGCAGTTATGGGGCCTATAATTCACCCCTCCACTTT
TRBJ1-6 TRBV6-6 NA NA CASSYGARYNSPLHF TGTGCCAGCAGTTACGGCGCCAGGTATAATTCACCCCTCCACTTT
TRBJ1-5 TRBV18 NA NA CASSLFGGQVGQPQHF TGTGCCAGCTCACTCTTCGGAGGCCAGGTCGGGCAGCCCCAGCATTTT
TRBJ1-5 TRBV4-3 NA NA CASSQGTNNQPQHF TGCGCCAGCAGCCAAGGGACAAACAATCAGCCCCAGCATTTT
TRBJ2-5 TRBV7-2 TRBD2 NA CASSLGSGGAGETQYF TGTGCCAGCAGCTTAGGTAGCGGGGGGGCCGGGGAGACCCAGTACTTC
TRBJ1-4 TRBV7-9 TRBD1 NA CASSLGQGATNEKLFF TGTGCCAGCAGCTTAGGACAGGGGGCGACTAATGAAAAACTGTTTTTT
TRBJ1-4 TRBV11-2 NA NA CASSLANIGELFF TGTGCCAGCAGCTTAGCTAATATAGGGGAACTGTTTTTT
TRBJ2-1 TRBV11-2 TRBD2 NA CASSLRTSGGYNEQFF TGTGCCAGCAGCTTACGGACTAGCGGGGGATACAATGAGCAGTTCTTC
TRBJ1-5 TRBV5-5 NA NA CASSFPWTGATPPPQHF TGTGCCAGCAGCTTTCCGTGGACGGGGGCCACCCCTCCGCCCCAGCATTTT
TRBJ2-5 TRBV18 NA NA CASSRPQETQYF TGTGCCAGCTCACGACCCCAAGAGACCCAGTACTTC
TRBJ1-5 TRBV28 TRBD1 NA CASSPPRQGGNQPQHF TGTGCCAGCAGTCCCCCGAGGCAGGGGGGCAATCAGCCCCAGCATTTT
TRBJ2-3 TRBV11-3 NA NA CASSLFSGPSTDTQYF TGTGCCAGCAGCTTATTCTCCGGGCCTAGCACAGATACGCAGTATTTT
TRBJ2-7 TRBV7-9 TRBD1 NA CASSLTGGEQYF TGTGCCAGCAGCTTGACAGGGGGCGAGCAGTACTTC
TRBJ1-2 TRBV6-1 TRBD1 NA CASTRDRADYGYTF TGTGCCAGCACCCGGGACAGGGCTGACTATGGCTACACCTTC
TRBJ2-2 TRBV6-1 TRBD1 NA CASSDQGQGTGELFF TGTGCCAGCAGTGACCAAGGACAGGGCACCGGGGAGCTGTTTTTT
TRBJ2-7 TRBV5-4 NA once CASSSGLSYEQYF TGTGCCAGCAGCTCCGGGCTATCCTACGAGCAGTACTTC
TRBJ2-1 TRBV29-1 TRBD2 NA CSGIAGDFPHSYSEQFF TGCAGCGGGATAGCGGGGGATTTCCCTCACTCCTACAGTGAGCAGTTCTTC
TRBJ1-2 TRBV6-5 NA once CASSWGRNYGYTF TGTGCCAGCAGCTGGGGACGGAACTATGGCTACACCTTC
TRBJ1-1 TRBV10-3 NA NA CAIRARYDTEAFF TGTGCCATCAGGGCCCGGTATGACACTGAAGCTTTCTTT
TRBJ1-3 TRBV9 NA NA CASSETGGAAGNTIYF TGTGCCAGCAGCGAGACGGGGGGCGCCGCCGGAAACACCATATATTTT
TRBJ1-2 TRBV11-3 NA NA CASSLDSSSNYGYTF TGTGCCAGCAGCTTAGACAGCAGTTCTAACTATGGCTACACCTTC
TRBJ2-3 TRBV9 NA NA CASSRFSGTSTDTQYF TGTGCCAGCAGCCGATTCTCCGGGACTAGCACAGATACGCAGTATTTT
TRBJ2-7 TRBV11-3 NA NA CASSLVPYEQYF TGTGCCAGCAGCTTAGTTCCCTACGAGCAGTACTTC
TRBJ1-4 TRBV7-8 TRBD1 NA CASRPTGYNNEKLFF TGTGCCAGCCGCCCGACAGGGTATAATAATGAAAAACTGTTTTTT
TRBJ2-3 TRBV7-2 NA NA CASSLFGPDTQYF TGTGCCAGCAGCTTGTTCGGGCCAGATACGCAGTATTTT
TRBJ2-3 TRBV5-5 NA NA CASSSRTSTDTQYF TGTGCCAGCAGCTCCCGGACTAGCACAGATACGCAGTATTTT
TRBJ1-4 TRBV4-3 TRBD1 NA CASSQEVRQGATNEKLFF TGCGCCAGCAGCCAAGAGGTCCGACAGGGGGCAACTAATGAAAAACTGTTTTTT
TRBJ1-1 TRBV7-2 NA once CASTSRGRTNTEAFF TGTGCCAGCACCTCCAGGGGTAGGACGAACACTGAAGCTTTCTTT
TRBJ2-3 TRBV5-6 NA NA CASSKGDTQYF TGTGCCAGCAGCAAAGGGGATACGCAGTATTTT
TRBJ2-7 TRBV5-1 TRBD1 NA CASSWTGGYEQYF TGCGCCAGCAGCTGGACAGGGGGCTACGAGCAGTACTTC
TRBJ1-6 TRBV6-4 NA few CASSREAAGYSPLHF TGTGCCAGCAGTAGAGAGGCGGCAGGGTATTCACCCCTCCACTTT
TRBJ2-4 TRBV7-2 NA once CASSPGQTLAKNIQYF TGTGCCAGCAGCCCCGGACAGACCCTAGCCAAAAACATTCAGTACTTC
TRBJ2-3 TRBV5-1 NA NA CASSLVRGGTDTQYF TGCGCCAGCAGCTTGGTTAGGGGGGGCACAGATACGCAGTATTTT
TRBJ1-1 TRBV19 NA NA CARRGRRLDTEAFF TGTGCCAGAAGAGGGCGGCGCCTGGACACTGAAGCTTTCTTT
TRBJ1-6 TRBV10-3 NA once CAISDGREGSPLHF TGTGCCATCAGTGACGGCAGGGAGGGGTCACCCCTCCACTTT
TRBJ2-3 TRBV7-9 NA NA CASSLAGGAGADTQYF TGTGCCAGCAGCTTAGCGGGGGGGGCCGGGGCAGATACGCAGTATTTT
TRBJ1-3 TRBV5-1 NA NA CASSPAQGTTGNTIYF TGCGCCAGCAGCCCGGCACAGGGTACGACTGGAAACACCATATATTTT
TRBJ1-5 TRBV5-8 NA NA CASSSRQANSNQPQHF TGTGCCAGCAGCTCAAGACAGGCAAACAGCAATCAGCCCCAGCATTTT
TRBJ1-5 TRBV4-1 NA NA CASSQVSGSNQPQHF TGCGCCAGCAGCCAAGTGAGCGGGAGCAATCAGCCCCAGCATTTT
TRBJ2-1 TRBV14 TRBD2 NA CASSPGGDEQFF TGTGCCAGCAGCCCCGGGGGGGACGAGCAGTTCTTC
TRBJ1-1 TRBV11-2 NA NA CASSSPRGRENTEAFF TGTGCCAGCAGCTCCCCCCGGGGCAGAGAGAACACTGAAGCTTTCTTT
TRBJ1-2 TRBV5-4 NA NA CASSSYRGPNYGYTF TGTGCCAGCAGCTCTTACAGAGGTCCTAACTATGGCTACACCTTC
TRBJ1-2 TRBV6-6 NA NA CASSYWEGPNYGYTF TGTGCCAGCAGTTACTGGGAGGGCCCCAACTATGGCTACACCTTC
TRBJ1-3 TRBV6-4 NA NA CASRTGPQDSSGNTIYF TGTGCCAGCAGGACCGGGCCTCAGGACTCCTCTGGAAACACCATATATTTT
TRBJ1-6 TRBV19 NA NA CASSSTGGNSPLHF TGTGCCAGTAGTTCGACGGGGGGTAATTCACCCCTCCACTTT
TRBJ2-3 TRBV10-3 TRBD1 NA CAISERDRITDTQYF TGTGCCATCAGTGAAAGGGACAGAATCACAGATACGCAGTATTTT
TRBJ1-2 TRBV19 TRBD1 NA CASSPGQGYGYTF TGTGCCAGTAGCCCAGGACAGGGCTATGGCTACACCTTC